This TCR beta chain comes out of a study of preoperative IRX-2 immunotherapy in early breast cancer. Treatment given: preoperative locoregional IRX-2 cytokine immunotherapy. Preoperative locoregional IRX-2 cytokine immunotherapy was tested in the phase Ib source study. The table came from immunoSEQ multiplex PCR; TCRdb's copy has only in-frame clones and leaves some out. The table has over 60,000 clones, 94% seen once. This TCR derives from a human donor with breast cancer. The sample was collected from a patient treated with IRX-2 immunotherapy.

CDR3 nucleotide sequence: TGTGCCAGTAGTTCCGGAGGAATTGTGAGTGGCTACACCTTC. It yields the protein CASSSGGIVSGYTF. The chain has TRBV19 and TRBJ1-2; D is undetermined. The CDR3 sequence is 14 residues long. V was clipped by 5 bases and J by 7 bases, with 17 bases between them. Germline V gene sequence: CDR1 LNHDA, CDR2 SQIVND (reference sequence).